What follows is one TCR beta chain and its context. This sample was included in a study of CD8 T cells in Susac syndrome. The germline V and J ends were trimmed by 0 bases and 6 bases, with 9 bases remaining between them. The germline V gene encodes CDR1 SGDLS and CDR2 YYNGEE. This CDR3 region has 13 residues. A quantity of about 0.5 to 1 ug RNA underwent reverse transcription using random hexamers. Via MiXCR, TCRdb re-called the immunoSEQ multiplex PCR reads, giving one row per CDR3 protein. Here the sample spans just over 300,000 distinct CDR3 sequences, about 91% being singletons. The clonotype was recovered from a human donor with multiple sclerosis. This chain connects TRBV9 to TRBJ1-1; possible D gene TRBD1, 5 bases. Sequencing was performed on CD4+ T cells from PBMCs. Here the CDR3 DNA reads TGTGCCAGCAGCGTAGGGGGGAAGGCTGAAGCTTTCTTT. Protein: CASSVGGKAEAFF.